This T cell receptor (beta chain) was identified during a study of blood T cell repertoires in COVID-19. About the research overall: Samples came from the United States, Italy and Spain, spanning acute and convalescent COVID-19. T cells, B-cell-depleted T cells, or PBMCs provided the cDNA or gDNA that served as material.

Only in-frame clones appear in the TCRdb table, and some are missing; sequencing was by immunoSEQ multiplex PCR. The sample records just over 200,000 clones, under 90% being singletons. V shed 4 bases and J 7 bases; nucleotides not matched to a gene: 5. CDR1 is SGHRS and CDR2 is YFSETQ in the germline V gene. The length of the CDR3 is 14 residues. The chain is built from TRBV5-1 and TRBJ2-1; 10 positions match TRBD1. The specimen sequenced was peripheral blood. The sequence derives from a man older than 75 with acute or convalescent COVID-19. The CDR3 is CASSPGQGVNEQFF. CDR3 bases: TGCGCCAGCAGCCCCGGACAGGGGGTTAATGAGCAGTTCTTC.